This T cell receptor beta chain was profiled in a study of T cell responses to AZD1222 COVID-19 vaccine. The protocol was immunoSEQ multiplex PCR, while the TCRdb copy is restricted to in-frame clones and leaves out a portion. Of some 140,000 clones in the sample, around 90% were seen once. This clone was seen a single time. Germline V CDR1 and CDR2: MNHEY, SMNVEV (reference sequence). The CDR3 contains 14 residues. V gave up 3 bases and J gave up 4 bases, with 9 bases separating them. Sequencing used peripheral blood, obtained on day 0 of AZD1222 vaccination. The clonotype was recovered from an adult in good health. This chain connects TRBV27 to TRBJ2-2, with D hard to call. This CDR3 reads CASSFTAATGELFF. The CDR3 nucleotides are TGTGCCAGCAGTTTTACTGCAGCCACCGGGGAGCTGTTTTTT.